The 12 T cell receptor beta chains below were found in one sample sequenced in a study of T cell responses to AZD1222 COVID-19 vaccine. TCRdb keeps only in-frame clones here, not all; method: immunoSEQ multiplex PCR. This sample has 100,000 or so clones, with 70% to 90% found just once. The specimen was peripheral blood, collected on day 0 of AZD1222 vaccination. Receptors were obtained from an adult in good health.

The chain is built from TRBV19 and TRBJ2-2; 8 bases are shared with TRBD1. J gave up 5 bases and V 4 bases, and 12 bases lay outside the gene matches. CDR3 size: 17 residues. Germline lookup yields CDR1 LNHDA and CDR2 SQIVND (reference sequence). CDR3 coding DNA: TGTGCCAGTAGTAGAACCCTAGACAGGGGACAAACCGGGGAGCTGTTTTTT. Protein product: CASSRTLDRGQTGELFF.

The rearrangement uses TRBV4-1 and TRBJ2-3; the match to TRBD1 covers 8 bases. V was clipped by 0 bases and J by 3 bases; unmatched bases: 14. CDR3 length: 19 residues. Per the germline V gene, CDR1 is MGHRA and CDR2 is YSYEKL. The DNA for the CDR3 is TGCGCCAGCAGCCAAGAGCAGGGGGCGGTACTATCAAGTACAGATACGCAGTATTTT. This encodes CASSQEQGAVLSSTDTQYF.

This rearrangement joins TRBV7-3 to TRBJ2-5, with D perhaps matching TRBD1 or TRBD2 (5 bases each). CDR3 length equals 14 residues. Germline V gives CDR1 SGHTA, CDR2 FQGTGA. V lost 5 bases and J 5 bases, leaving 15 bases between the germline ends. The DNA of the CDR3 is TGTGCCAGCAGCCTGGGACCCTCAACGGAGACCCAGTACTTC. This codes for CASSLGPSTETQYF.

The DNA for the CDR3 is TGTGCCAGCAGCCGCAGGGTGGAGGACTATGGCTACACCTTC. Protein product: CASSRRVEDYGYTF. The genes are TRBV3-1 (or the pseudogene TRBV3-2) and TRBJ1-2; D is possibly TRBD1 (5 bases). Germline assignment: CDR1 LGHDT and CDR2 YNNKEL (reference sequence). This CDR3 is built from 14 residues. The V end was cut by 4 bases, the J end by 3 bases, with 12 bases between.

The chain has TRBV29-1 and TRBJ2-7; D is perhaps TRBD1 or TRBD2 (5 bases each). Germline assignment: CDR1 SQVTM and CDR2 ANQGSEA. The CDR3 length is 13 residues. V was shortened by 4 bases and J by 0 bases, with 10 bases between the two germline ends. The CDR3 DNA reads as TGCAGCGTTGCCTGGGACGGCTCCTACGAGCAGTACTTC. Protein product: CSVAWDGSYEQYF.

The chain couples TRBV7-2 to TRBJ2-2; no firm D call. CDR3 length: 16 residues. The germline V gene has CDR1 SGHTA and CDR2 FQGNSA. V lost 5 bases, J lost 4 bases, and 17 bases lay in between. CDR3 nucleotide sequence: TGTGCCAGCAGCCCTTGGAGACTTAGGAGCACCGGGGAGCTGTTTTTT. Translation gives CASSPWRLRSTGELFF.

The J gene is TRBJ2-1, the V gene TRBV3-1 (or the pseudogene TRBV3-2), with TRBD2 identical over 8 bases. The germline V gene encodes CDR1 LGHDT and CDR2 YNNKEL (reference sequence). Trimming cost V 0 bases and J 4 bases; bases outside gene matches: 2. The CDR3 runs to 15 residues. CDR3 protein: CASSQETSVYNEQFF. The CDR3 nucleotides are TGTGCCAGCAGCCAAGAGACTAGCGTATACAATGAGCAGTTCTTC.

J is TRBJ2-1 and V is TRBV11-1, with a possible D match to TRBD2 (6 bases). Germline values: CDR1 SGHAT, CDR2 FQDESV (reference sequence). Trimming took off 7 bases at V and 3 bases at J, with 19 bases between the two ends. This CDR3 has 16 residues. The CDR3 DNA sequence: TGTGCCAGCACCATCTATTCGGGACTGGACTACAATGAGCAGTTCTTC. It specifies CASTIYSGLDYNEQFF. The full variable domain, rest sourced from reference TRBV11-1 and TRBJ2-1, is EAEVAQSPRYKITEKSQAVAFWCDPISGHATLYWYRQILGQGPELLVQFQDESVVDDSQLPKDRFSAERLKGVDSTLKIQPAELGDSAMYLCASTIYSGLDYNEQFFGPGTRLTVL.

This sequence joins TRBV5-1 and TRBJ1-4; 7 nucleotides agree with TRBD1. J gave up 3 bases and V 4 bases, and 6 bases lay outside the gene matches. CDR1 and CDR2 from the germline V gene are SGHRS and YFSETQ. The CDR3 has 15 residues. The CDR3 is CASSRNQGANEKLFF. The CDR3 DNA reads TGCGCCAGCAGCCGTAACCAGGGGGCTAATGAAAAACTGTTTTTT.

This clone is a singleton in its sample. The chain uses TRBV18 and TRBJ1-4, with a tentative D call TRBD1 (6 bases). CDR1 KGHSH and CDR2 LQKENI come from the germline V gene. The V gene lost 0 bases and the J gene lost 5 bases, with 13 bases spanning the gap. This CDR3 is 16 amino acids long. The CDR3 DNA sequence: TGTGCCAGCTCACCACCGAGGGGGGCCCCAAATGAAAAACTGTTTTTT. Encoded protein: CASSPPRGAPNEKLFF.

V and J are TRBV30 and TRBJ1-3; D not certain. V was trimmed by 0 bases and J by 0 bases, leaving 6 bases between them. Germline lookup yields CDR1 GTSNPN and CDR2 SVGIG (reference sequence). CDR3 length: 14 amino acids. The CDR3 coding sequence is TGTGCCTGGAGTGTACTCCCCTCTGGAAACACCATATATTTT. Protein: CAWSVLPSGNTIYF.

The chain has TRBV6-2 or TRBV6-3 and TRBJ1-5; perhaps TRBD1 as D (6 bases). The V end lost 5 bases, the J end lost 0 bases, and 20 bases lay between the germline ends. CDR3 length equals 18 residues. CDR1 is MNHEY, CDR2 SVGEGT, per germline. CDR3: CASSPRGGSSYSNQPQHF. Here the CDR3 DNA reads TGTGCCAGCAGTCCCCGGGGGGGCAGCAGTTATAGCAATCAGCCCCAGCATTTT.